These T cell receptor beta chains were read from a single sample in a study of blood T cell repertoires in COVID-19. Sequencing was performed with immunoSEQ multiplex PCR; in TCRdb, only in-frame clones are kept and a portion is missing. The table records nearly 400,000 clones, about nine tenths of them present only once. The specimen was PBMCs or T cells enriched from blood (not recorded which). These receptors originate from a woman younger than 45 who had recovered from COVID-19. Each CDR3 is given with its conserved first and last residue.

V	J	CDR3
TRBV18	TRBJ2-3	CASSPSLARTDTQYF
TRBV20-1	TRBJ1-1	CSASPGQGAWGAFF
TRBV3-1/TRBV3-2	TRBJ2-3	CASSHTPGRGTDTQYF
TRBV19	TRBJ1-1	CASSTTPGHVNTEAFF
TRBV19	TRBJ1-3	CASSIDRGGPSGNTIYF
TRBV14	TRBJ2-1	CASSQAGSRPPYNEQFF
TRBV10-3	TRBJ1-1	CAISDAGPRNTEAFF
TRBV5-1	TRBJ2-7	CASSLRDLQRTGAYEQYF
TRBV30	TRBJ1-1	CAWTFAGTEAFF
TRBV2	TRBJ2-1	CASRAQGLVLSGEQFF